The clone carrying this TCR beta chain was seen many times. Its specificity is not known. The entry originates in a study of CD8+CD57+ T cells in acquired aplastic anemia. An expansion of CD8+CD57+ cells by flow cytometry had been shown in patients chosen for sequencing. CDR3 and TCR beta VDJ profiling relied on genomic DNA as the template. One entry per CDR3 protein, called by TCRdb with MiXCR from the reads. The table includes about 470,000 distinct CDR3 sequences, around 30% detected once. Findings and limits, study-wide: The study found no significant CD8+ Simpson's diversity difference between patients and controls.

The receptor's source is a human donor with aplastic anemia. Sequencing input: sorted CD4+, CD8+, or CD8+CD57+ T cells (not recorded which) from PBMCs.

The CDR3, as DNA: TGCGCCAGCAAAGTAGCGGGAGAAACCGGGGAGCTGTTTTTT. It codes for CASKVAGETGELFF. V gene TRBV10-2 combines with J gene TRBJ2-2; the match to TRBD2 covers 9 bases. V was clipped by 7 bases and J by 5 bases; unmatched bases: 5. This CDR3 contains 14 residues. Germline CDR1 reads WSHSY; CDR2 reads SAAADI.